This TCR beta chain comes out of a study of T cells after yellow fever vaccination. About the research overall: Fractions containing few cells were prepared with SMART-Seq v4 Ultra Low Input.

As for this clonotype: The target antigen is unknown.

The 5'RACE template-switching step produced TCR cDNA and added a universal primer site and UMIs. MiXCR was run by TCRdb on the 5' RACE reads, yielding one entry per CDR3 protein. Of some 500,000 distinct CDR3 sequences in the sample, less than 15% were seen once. Overall study results and limits: The CD4 compartment and the CD8 compartment contained a small share of clonotypes in common.

This CDR3 is 16 amino acids long. CDR1 and CDR2 (germline): SGHTA, FQGNSA. The V end was cut by 6 bases, the J end by 4 bases, with 19 bases between. The specimen was PBMCs, collected on the day of the yellow fever booster vaccination. This chain links TRBV7-2 with TRBJ2-1; TRBD2 might be the D (7 bases). The TCR originated in a man aged 25 to 45 who received the YFV17D yellow fever vaccine. CDR3 amino acids: CASSFPGGGGYNEQFF. The CDR3 region has the DNA TGTGCCAGCAGTTTTCCGGGGGGCGGGGGTTACAATGAGCAGTTCTTC.